Sequencing of this T cell receptor (beta chain) was carried out in a study of identical twins. This clonotype was observed a few times. Its specificity is not known. General study findings and limits: Twins showed weaker excess sharing in their beta out-of-frame sequences. Its conclusions, products of cross-sectional statistical analysis, did not come from following the same donors.

Donors were all healthy Caucasians. The CDR3 is made up of 15 amino acids. The junction had 10 bases not matched to a gene; V was cut back by 7 bases and J by 6 bases. Germline V gene lookup returns CDR1 SEHNR and CDR2 FQNEAQ (reference sequence). The cDNA had a unique molecular identifier and a template-switch universal primer site. TCRdb processed the 5' RACE reads anew with MiXCR; each CDR3 protein has one entry. The table lists about 690,000 distinct CDR3 sequences, 6.1% of them singletons, with around 1.9% in the top ten. This clonotype was obtained from a man between 18 and 35 years old in good health. Input material: naive T cells sorted from blood. This rearrangement joins TRBV7-9 to TRBJ1-2, with 11 bases aligning to TRBD1. The DNA for the CDR3 is TGTGCCAGCAAGACTAATCCGGGACAGGGGGATGGCTACACCTTC. It codes for CASKTNPGQGDGYTF.